This TCR beta chain comes out of a study of beta chain features in type 1 diabetes. Study-level points and caveats: TCRB CDR3s from Type 1 diabetes patients were moderately but significantly shorter in all four CD4+ subsets.

Germline V gene data show CDR1 as MDHEN and CDR2 as SYDVKM. This CDR3 has 12 residues. The ends were cut back, 5 bases at V and 9 bases at J, with 11 bases in the middle. About this clone: Its antigen remains unknown.

Reverse transcribing all isolated RNA meant expressed TCRB transcripts were sequenced. Profiling relied on immunoSEQ multiplex PCR, and the TCRdb table lists in-frame clones only, not all of them. Seen here are some 25,000 clones, roughly three fifths observed once, and the top ten hold about 1.5%. The material sequenced was Tregs from blood. The sequence derives from a woman aged 18-35 years with type 1 diabetes. V usage is TRBV28 and J usage is TRBJ2-1; D is undetermined. In DNA form, the CDR3 reads TGTGCCAGCAGTCGCCACATTGGTGAGCAGTTCTTC. It codes for CASSRHIGEQFF. The full variable domain, in which reference TRBV28 and TRBJ2-1 provide the parts outside the CDR3, is DVKVTQSSRYLVKRTGEKVFLECVQDMDHENMFWYRQDPGLGLRLIYFSYDVKMKEKGDIPEGYSVSREKKERFSLILESASTNQTSMYLCASSRHIGEQFFGPGTRLTVL.